This T cell receptor (beta chain) stems from a study of T-cell memory formation after mild COVID-19 (dated by TCRdb to about 2021). Some background on the complete study: Most TCR sequence clusters were specific to one of the two donors. Longitudinal TCRalpha and TCRbeta repertoire sequencing tracked T-cell clones expanding and contracting after mild COVID-19 in a couple of donors. The cohort was made up of two young adult volunteers, one female and one male, who were previously healthy.

Ficoll-Paque density gradient centrifugation was the method used to isolate PBMCs. CDR1 and CDR2 are drawn from the germline V gene (reference sequence): MNHEY, SMNVEV. The CDR3 starts with the cysteine, ends with the phenylalanine, and has 14 residues. CDR3 DNA is the only sequence kept; it has 42 bases, read in frame from the first base. The germline V end is reduced by 3 bases and the J end by 9 bases; junction bases left unmatched: 7. Instrument used: Illumina NovaSeq 6000. TCRalpha and TCRbeta cDNA libraries were built by 5'RACE with constant-segment primers, adding sample barcodes and unique molecular identifiers. Trizol reagent was used to extract RNA from every sample. Amplification of the libraries took two PCR steps, and the second step added a second sample barcode plus Illumina TruSeq adapters. Libraries were sequenced on an Illumina NovaSeq with 2 x 150 bp paired-end reads. In the source study's methods: Reads were demultiplexed and collapsed into UMI-guided consensus sequences with migec v1.2.7. Using mixcr v2.1.11, the UMI consensuses were aligned to TRA and TRB V and J templates and assembled into clonotypes. Clonotypes were classified as expanded or contracted when called significant by both edgeR and NoisET, with noise models trained on biological replicates. For edgeR calls, the cutoffs were a false discovery rate-adjusted p below 0.01 and a log2 fold-change threshold of 1. PCA with hierarchical clustering of max-normalized trajectories of the 1000 most abundant clonotypes was used as exploratory dynamics analysis. Separately sequenced CD4+ and CD8+ repertoires were used to assign the CD4 or CD8 phenotype of responding clones. The public reads were reanalyzed by TCRdb: fastp trimming at Q25, MiXCR alignment, in-frame beta chains only. Each CDR3 protein gets just one entry, which takes the most common genes and DNA from the rows behind it. These V and J calls rely on TCRdb rather than the paper's analysis. The sample records around 250,000 distinct CDR3 sequences, under 20% of which are singletons. The top ten hold approximately 23% of the sample.

What the work shows at the level of the full study, not this receptor alone: Some responding clones were detected in pre-infection memory, which suggested that pre-existing cross-reactive memory T cells had joined the SARS-CoV-2 response. Contracting CD4+ clones turned up mainly in the CM and EM memory subsets, whereas EMRA was where CD8+ clones were enriched. From day 15 to 85, contracting clones showed balanced CD4/CD8 phenotypes, whereas a second wave of clones that expanded from day 15 to 37 leaned towards CD4+. The study included only a couple of mild cases, and larger cohorts that include severe cases with pre-infection samples were judged to be necessary. The second-wave clones that peaked on day 37 were not confirmed to be SARS-CoV-2 specific.

As regards this clonotype: Its antigen remains unidentified. The input lacks base qualities; no much larger clone sits a single base away.

The sample was PBMCs or a T cell subset sorted from them (not recorded which). This TCR came from a man aged 18 to 29 who had mild COVID-19 (a few samples of this study predate the infection). The sample titles of this study are shuffled in the database, so cell type and time point are left out; the donor was told from shared clones. In this chain, TRBV27 is recombined with TRBJ2-1; TRBD1 matches 8 bases in the middle. The sequence in DNA is TGTGCCAGCAGTTTGACAGGGGATAGGAGTGAGCAGTTCTTC. Protein translation: CASSLTGDRSEQFF.